The source of this TCR beta chain is a study of cytomegalovirus exposure and HLA in healthy donors. Study as a whole: Most genotyped donors, 81% of about 400, had Caucasian-associated genetic ancestry.

Unrecorded immune exposures were likely, despite nominal health at sampling. The study, taken as a whole, reports: Upon later analysis, TCR association rates were observed to vary by HLA locus, being highest for DRB1 and lowest for HLA-C.

The PCR made use of 60 Vbeta and 13 Jbeta primers. Original analysis: Per a later analysis, the number of unique TCR beta chains was about 78 million, of which 9 million to 14 million were shared. The table came from immunoSEQ multiplex PCR; TCRdb's copy has only in-frame clones and leaves some out. V and J calls and clone size are copied from that table; D and trimming were computed from the DNA. The table records some 160,000 clones, less than 10% of them present only once. A word on this clone: Its antigen is not identified.

V was clipped by 5 bases and J by 2 bases, with 16 bases between them. The CDR3 is 14 amino acids. From germline, CDR1 is SQVTM and CDR2 ANQGSEA. The receptor comes from a male donor in good health and CMV-seronegative. The J gene is TRBJ2-7, the V gene TRBV29-1; D might be TRBD1 (6 bases). The source material was PBMCs. The CDR3 here is CSVIRRTAPYEQYF. The CDR3 DNA follows: TGCAGCGTTATCCGGCGGACAGCACCCTACGAGCAGTACTTC.